This is a list of T cell receptor beta chains from one sample in a study of regulatory T cells in long-lasting Graves disease. TCRdb re-derived calls from the multiplex PCR reads in MiXCR, one entry per CDR3 protein. The data contain approximately 400,000 distinct CDR3 sequences, 15% of them singletons. This sample also belongs to another study, concerning T cells in Graves' hyperthyroidism and ophthalmopathy.

This specimen was peripheral blood mononuclear cells (PBMCs), taken at new diagnosis, from a patient treated with antithyroid drugs. The receptors were gathered from a woman between 40 and 50 years old with Graves disease. The CDR3 runs from the conserved cysteine through the conserved F or W. The D gene is left open where the match is weak. For some rows the clone size is stated as once, few or many, or as a class when expanded; others skip it.

TRBV19,-,TRBJ2-7,-,TGTGCCAGTAGTATAAGCGGCCAGGGCGGTTACGAGCAGTACTTC,CASSISGQGGYEQYF
TRBV27,TRBD2,TRBJ2-3,many,TGTGCCAGCAGTTTAAGTAGCGGGCTAGCGGGTTCTACAGATACGCAGTATTTT,CASSLSSGLAGSTDTQYF
TRBV6-2/TRBV6-3,-,TRBJ1-5,few,TGTGCCAGCAGTGAATCCGGGGCCTATCAGCCCCAGCATTTT,CASSESGAYQPQHF
TRBV11-2,TRBD2,TRBJ2-2,-,TGTGCCAGCAGCCCGAGGAACCGGGACTACAACACCGGGGAGCTGTTTTTT,CASSPRNRDYNTGELFF
TRBV7-2,TRBD2,TRBJ2-3,many,TGTGCCAGCAGCTCCTATAGCGGGAGGCCCCTACTCACAGATACGCAGTATTTT,CASSSYSGRPLLTDTQYF
TRBV4-1,-,TRBJ1-1,-,TGCGCCAGCAGCCAAGAGTTTCACCCTCAGAACACTGAAGCTTTCTTT,CASSQEFHPQNTEAFF
TRBV2,-,TRBJ1-1,few,TGTGCCAGCAGTGAAGTAGAGGGGGTATCGAACACTGAAGCTTTCTTT,CASSEVEGVSNTEAFF
TRBV29-1,-,TRBJ1-5,-,TGCAGCGTTGAATTAGGCGCGGGGCAGCCCCAGCATTTT,CSVELGAGQPQHF
TRBV6-5,-,TRBJ2-7,many,TGTGCCAGCAGTTACGGCGGGAACTCCTACGAGCAGTACTTC,CASSYGGNSYEQYF
TRBV7-2,-,TRBJ1-1,many,TGTGCCAGCAGCTCCCCCCGTCAGGCGAACACTGAAGCTTTCTTT,CASSSPRQANTEAFF
TRBV13,-,TRBJ1-1,-,TGTGCCAGCAGCGGTAGACAGGAGAACACTGAAGCTTTCTTT,CASSGRQENTEAFF
TRBV11-2,TRBD1,TRBJ1-2,many,TGTGCCAGCAGCTTAGGGACAGGGAATGTTAACTATGGCTACACCTTC,CASSLGTGNVNYGYTF
TRBV18,TRBD1,TRBJ1-4,-,TGTGCCAGCTCACGGGACAGGGGCACACTCAATGAAAAACTGTTTTTT,CASSRDRGTLNEKLFF
TRBV12-3/TRBV12-4,-,TRBJ1-2,few,TGTGCCAGCAGTTTATCCGGACGGACCTATGGCTACACCTTC,CASSLSGRTYGYTF
TRBV12-3/TRBV12-4,-,TRBJ2-1,many,TGTGCCAGCAGTTTGTTCAGCGTTGAGCAGTTCTTC,CASSLFSVEQFF
TRBV18,-,TRBJ1-1,many,TGTGCCAGCTCACCACCGCGCAGGGTTAACACTGAAGCTTTCTTT,CASSPPRRVNTEAFF
TRBV27,-,TRBJ2-1,many,TGTGCCAGCAGTTTTCTCGGGAGTGATGAGCAGTTCTTC,CASSFLGSDEQFF
TRBV12-3/TRBV12-4,TRBD2,TRBJ2-3,many,TGTGCCAGCAGTACCATACTAGCGGGAAGCGGAAATACGCAGTATTTT,CASSTILAGSGNTQYF
TRBV28,-,TRBJ2-7,many,TGTGCCAGCAGTCTACCCGGATCAGGGGTCTACGAGCAGTACTTC,CASSLPGSGVYEQYF
TRBV9,-,TRBJ2-1,many,TGTGCCAGCAGCGTAGGCCAGCGAGCCCCTCTCTACAATGAGCAGTTCTTC,CASSVGQRAPLYNEQFF
TRBV11-2,-,TRBJ2-5,many,TGTGCCAGCAGCTTAGAAGGGAGGATCCAAGAGACCCAGTACTTC,CASSLEGRIQETQYF
TRBV12-3/TRBV12-4,-,TRBJ2-7,many,TGTGCCAGCAGGGCGGGACCGAGCTCCTACGAGCAGTACTTC,CASRAGPSSYEQYF
TRBV4-2,-,TRBJ2-7,-,TGTGCCAGCAGCCAAGAGGAGAGCTCCTACGAGCAGTACTTC,CASSQEESSYEQYF
TRBV28,-,TRBJ1-4,many,TGTGCCAGCAGCTTACGGGGGGCTGGTTATGAAAAACTGTTTTTT,CASSLRGAGYEKLFF
TRBV3-1,TRBD1,TRBJ1-1,many,TGTGCCAGCAGCCACACCGGGACAGGGGACACTGAAGCTTTCTTT,CASSHTGTGDTEAFF
TRBV7-3,-,TRBJ2-7,many,TGTGCCAGCAGCTCAACGGGACGCGGCAACGAGCAGTACTTC,CASSSTGRGNEQYF
TRBV10-2,-,TRBJ2-2,many,TGCGCCAGCGGACGGATCACCGGGGAGCTGTTTTTT,CASGRITGELFF
TRBV12-5,TRBD1,TRBJ2-7,many,TGTGCTAGTGGTTTGGGGACCTCGGGACAGATCTTC,CASGLGTSGQIF
TRBV5-1,TRBD2,TRBJ2-1,-,TGCGCCAGCAGCTTGGAGGGAGGGGGTCCTAGCGGGAGGTCCAATGAGCAGTTCTTC,CASSLEGGGPSGRSNEQFF
TRBV11-2,-,TRBJ2-1,many,TGTGCCAGCAGCATGATAGGTCGGGCGGTGGACCGACTAAATGAGCAGTTCTTC,CASSMIGRAVDRLNEQFF
TRBV6-2/TRBV6-3,TRBD2,TRBJ2-7,many,TGTGCCAGCAGTGAGGCAGCGGGGGCCCCCTACGAGCAGTACTTC,CASSEAAGAPYEQYF
TRBV20-1,TRBD2,TRBJ2-3,many,TGCAGTGCTAGAGATTTACTAGCGGGATTAGATACGCAGTATTTT,CSARDLLAGLDTQYF
TRBV28,-,TRBJ1-1,many,TGTGCCAGCGGGGGGGGAGTGAACACTGAAGCTTTCTTT,CASGGGVNTEAFF
TRBV24-1,-,TRBJ2-2,many,TGTGCCACCAGTGGAGGGTTGACCGGGGAGCTGTTTTTT,CATSGGLTGELFF
TRBV3-1,-,TRBJ2-7,few,TGTGCCAGCAGCCAAGCGGGGGGCGGGAGTCTCTACGAGCAGTACTTC,CASSQAGGGSLYEQYF
TRBV12-3/TRBV12-4,-,TRBJ1-3,-,TGTGCCAGCACACTCCAGGGAAACACCATATATTTT,CASTLQGNTIYF
TRBV27,-,TRBJ2-5,many,TGTGCCAGTGCCCATCGGGAGAACCAAGAGACCCAGTACTTC,CASAHRENQETQYF
TRBV7-8,-,TRBJ1-5,many,TGTGCCAGCAGCTTAGGGCTGCTTCAGCCCCAGCATTTT,CASSLGLLQPQHF
TRBV25-1,-,TRBJ1-6,many,TGTGCCAGCAGTGAATATTTTTCCGGCAGGGAGGCTTCACCCCTCCACTTT,CASSEYFSGREASPLHF
TRBV15,-,TRBJ1-3,many,TGTGCCACCAGCAGAGGATTCAACTCCCTGGGAAACACCATATATTTT,CATSRGFNSLGNTIYF
TRBV28,-,TRBJ2-1,many,TGTGCCAGCAGTGGCGACGGCTACAATGAGCAGTTCTTC,CASSGDGYNEQFF
TRBV19,-,TRBJ2-5,few,TGTGCCAGTAGTATAAAAACGAGTGAGGAGACCCAGTACTTC,CASSIKTSEETQYF
TRBV2,TRBD1,TRBJ2-1,few,TGTGCCATGACTCCCGGGACAGGGCTCTACAATGAGCAGTTCTTC,CAMTPGTGLYNEQFF
TRBV7-3,TRBD2,TRBJ2-1,many,TGTGCCAGCAGCTTAAGTTCTGCTAGCGGGATCGATGAGCAGTTCTTC,CASSLSSASGIDEQFF
TRBV5-4,-,TRBJ2-3,-,TGTGCCAGCAGCGCTTCAGGGGACACAGATACGCAGTATTTT,CASSASGDTDTQYF
TRBV4-1,-,TRBJ2-1,few,TGCGCCAGCAGCCCCGGGTCAGTAAGGGAGCAGTTCTTC,CASSPGSVREQFF
TRBV13,-,TRBJ2-7,many,TGTGCCAGCAGCTTAACATCGGGGGCACCTTCCTACGAGCAGTACTTC,CASSLTSGAPSYEQYF
TRBV12-3/TRBV12-4,-,TRBJ2-7,many,TGTGCCAGCAGTTTAACGGGCAGGGGTGGACGCGAGCAGTACTTC,CASSLTGRGGREQYF
TRBV6-1,-,TRBJ2-7,many,TGTGCCAGCAGTCCGCGGGGCAGGGAGTCCTACGAGCAGTACTTC,CASSPRGRESYEQYF
TRBV19,-,TRBJ2-7,few,TGTGCCAGTAGTACCCGTTGGACAGACTACGAGCAGTACTTC,CASSTRWTDYEQYF
TRBV27,-,TRBJ2-1,many,TGTGCCAGTTCCCGAGACATCCTCTCCTACAATGAGCAGTTCTTC,CASSRDILSYNEQFF